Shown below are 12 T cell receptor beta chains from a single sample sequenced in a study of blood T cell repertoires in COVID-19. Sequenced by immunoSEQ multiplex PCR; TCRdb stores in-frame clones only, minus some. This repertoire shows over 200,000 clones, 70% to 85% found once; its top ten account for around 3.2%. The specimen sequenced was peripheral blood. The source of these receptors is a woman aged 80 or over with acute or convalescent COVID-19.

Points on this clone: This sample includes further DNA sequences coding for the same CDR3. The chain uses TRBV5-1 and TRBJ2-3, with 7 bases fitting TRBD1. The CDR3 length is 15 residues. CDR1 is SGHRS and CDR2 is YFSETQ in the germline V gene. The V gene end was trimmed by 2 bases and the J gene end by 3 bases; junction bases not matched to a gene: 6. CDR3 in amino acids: CASSLQGIGTDTQYF. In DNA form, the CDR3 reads TGCGCCAGCAGCTTACAGGGGATTGGGACAGATACGCAGTATTTT.

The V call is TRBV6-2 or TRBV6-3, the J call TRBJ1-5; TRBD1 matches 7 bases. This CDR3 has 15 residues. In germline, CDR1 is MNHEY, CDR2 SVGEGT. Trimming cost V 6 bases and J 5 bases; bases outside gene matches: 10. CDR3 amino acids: CASSRGGGGDQPQHF. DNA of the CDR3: TGTGCCAGCAGCCGTGGAGGGGGCGGAGATCAGCCCCAGCATTTT.

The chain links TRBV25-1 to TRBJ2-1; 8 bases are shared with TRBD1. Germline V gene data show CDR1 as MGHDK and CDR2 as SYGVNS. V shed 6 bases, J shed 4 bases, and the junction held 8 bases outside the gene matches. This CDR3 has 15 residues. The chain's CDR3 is CASSADRGPYNEQFF. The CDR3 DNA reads TGTGCCAGCAGCGCCGACAGGGGCCCTTACAATGAGCAGTTCTTC.

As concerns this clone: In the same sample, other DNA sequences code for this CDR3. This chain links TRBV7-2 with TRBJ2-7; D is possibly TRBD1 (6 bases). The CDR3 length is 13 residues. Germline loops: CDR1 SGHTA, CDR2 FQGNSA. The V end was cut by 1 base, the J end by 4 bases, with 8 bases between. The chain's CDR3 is CASSLGTEYEQYF. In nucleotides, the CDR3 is TGTGCCAGCAGCTTAGGGACAGAGTACGAGCAGTACTTC.

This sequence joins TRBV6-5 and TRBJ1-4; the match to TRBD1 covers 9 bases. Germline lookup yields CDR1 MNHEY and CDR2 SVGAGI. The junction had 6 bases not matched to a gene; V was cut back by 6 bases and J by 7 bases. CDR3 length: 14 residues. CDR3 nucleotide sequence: TGTGCCAGCAGGACCGGGACAGGGTCTGAAAAACTGTTTTTT. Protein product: CASRTGTGSEKLFF.

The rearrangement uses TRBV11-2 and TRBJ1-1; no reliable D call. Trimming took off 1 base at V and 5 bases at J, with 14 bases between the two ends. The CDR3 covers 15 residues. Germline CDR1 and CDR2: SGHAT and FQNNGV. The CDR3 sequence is CASSLGSAGWTEAFF. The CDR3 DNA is TGTGCCAGCAGCTTAGGGTCGGCAGGTTGGACTGAAGCTTTCTTT.

The CDR3 coding sequence is TGTGCCATCAGCCTGGGACAGGGTACCTATGGCTACACCTTC. Its protein is CAISLGQGTYGYTF. The J gene is TRBJ1-2, the V gene TRBV10-3, with 9 bases identical to TRBD1. CDR3 length: 14 residues. With V trimmed by 6 bases and J by 4 bases, 6 bases remained unmatched. The germline gives CDR1 ENHRY, CDR2 SYGVKD.

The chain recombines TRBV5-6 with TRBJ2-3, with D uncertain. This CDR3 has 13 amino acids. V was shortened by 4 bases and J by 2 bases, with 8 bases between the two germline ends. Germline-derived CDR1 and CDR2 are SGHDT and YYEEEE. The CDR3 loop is CASSHTSTDTQYF. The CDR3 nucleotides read TGTGCCAGCAGCCATACATCCACAGATACGCAGTATTTT.

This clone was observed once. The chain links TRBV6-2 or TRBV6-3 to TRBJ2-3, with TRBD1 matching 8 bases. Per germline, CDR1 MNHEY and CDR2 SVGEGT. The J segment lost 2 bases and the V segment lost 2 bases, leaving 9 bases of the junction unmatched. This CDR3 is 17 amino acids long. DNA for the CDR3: TGTGCCAGCAGTTACCTTAGGGGACAGGCCCTCACAGATACGCAGTATTTT. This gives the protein CASSYLRGQALTDTQYF.

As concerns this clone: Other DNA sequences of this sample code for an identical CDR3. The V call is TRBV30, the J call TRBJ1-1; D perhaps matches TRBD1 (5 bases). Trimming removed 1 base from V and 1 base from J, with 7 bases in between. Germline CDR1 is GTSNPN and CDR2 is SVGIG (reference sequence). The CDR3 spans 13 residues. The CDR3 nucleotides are TGTGCCTGGAGTGGACAGCCGAACACTGAAGCTTTCTTT. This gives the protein CAWSGQPNTEAFF. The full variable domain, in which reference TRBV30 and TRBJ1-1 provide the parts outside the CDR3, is SQTIHQWPATLVQPVGSPLSLECTVEGTSNPNLYWYRQAAGRGLQLLFYSVGIGQISSEVPQNLSASRPQDRQFILSSKKLLLSDSGFYLCAWSGQPNTEAFFGQGTRLTVV.

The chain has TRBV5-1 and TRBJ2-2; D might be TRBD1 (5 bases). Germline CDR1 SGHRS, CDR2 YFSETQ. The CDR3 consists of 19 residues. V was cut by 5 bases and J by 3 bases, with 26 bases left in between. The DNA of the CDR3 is TGCGCCAGCAGTTTAAACGGCGTCTTCCCCCGACAGTACACCGGGGAGCTGTTTTTT. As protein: CASSLNGVFPRQYTGELFF.

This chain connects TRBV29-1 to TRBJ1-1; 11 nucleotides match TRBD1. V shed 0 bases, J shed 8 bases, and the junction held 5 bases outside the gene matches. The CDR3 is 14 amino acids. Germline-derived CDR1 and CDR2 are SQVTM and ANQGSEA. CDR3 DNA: TGCAGCGTTGAAGATCCGGGACAGGGGGGAGAAGCTTTCTTT. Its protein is CSVEDPGQGGEAFF.